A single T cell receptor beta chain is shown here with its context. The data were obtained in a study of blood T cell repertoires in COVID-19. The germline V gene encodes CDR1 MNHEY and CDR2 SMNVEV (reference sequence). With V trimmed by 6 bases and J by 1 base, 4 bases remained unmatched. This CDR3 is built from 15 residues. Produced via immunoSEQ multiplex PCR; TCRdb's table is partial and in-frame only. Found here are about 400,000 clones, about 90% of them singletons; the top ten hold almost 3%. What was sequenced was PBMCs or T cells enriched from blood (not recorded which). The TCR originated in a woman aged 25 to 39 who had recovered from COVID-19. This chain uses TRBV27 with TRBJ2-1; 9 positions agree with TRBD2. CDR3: CASRVAGGSYNEQFF. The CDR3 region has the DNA TGTGCCAGCAGGGTCGCGGGGGGGTCCTACAATGAGCAGTTCTTC.